The 9 T cell receptor beta chains given below trace back to one sample, sequenced in a study of blood T cell repertoires in COVID-19. The table came from immunoSEQ multiplex PCR; TCRdb's copy has only in-frame clones and leaves some out. The sample has approximately 250,000 clones, roughly 80% seen once. The material sequenced was peripheral blood. These receptors came from a woman in her forties or fifties with acute or convalescent COVID-19.

This clone occurred a few times. The CDR3: CASSLNREGGEQYF. CDR3 nucleotides: TGTGCCAGCAGCCTTAACAGGGAAGGGGGCGAGCAGTACTTC. This chain joins TRBV2 and TRBJ2-7, with D possibly TRBD1 on 6 matching bases. Germline V gene sequence: CDR1 SNHLY, CDR2 FYNNEI. Deletions cut 6 bases from V and 6 bases from J, with 18 bases between. The CDR3 is made up of 14 amino acids.

V and J are TRBV5-1 and TRBJ2-1; D not resolved. The CDR3 consists of 13 residues. The germline V and J ends were trimmed by 4 bases and 4 bases, with 9 bases remaining between them. Germline CDR1 SGHRS, CDR2 YFSETQ. The CDR3 bases are TGCGCCAGCAGCGACGGGTCTTACAATGAGCAGTTCTTC. It translates to CASSDGSYNEQFF.

The CDR3 loop reads CASSLAGAFYEQYF. CDR3 in DNA: TGTGCCAGCAGTTTAGCGGGAGCTTTCTACGAGCAGTACTTC. The V gene is TRBV28, the J gene TRBJ2-7; TRBD2 matches at 7 bases. V dropped 2 bases and J dropped 3; count of bases not matched to a gene: 4. CDR1 MDHEN and CDR2 SYDVKM come from the germline V gene. This CDR3 contains 14 residues.

The rearrangement links TRBV3-1 (or the pseudogene TRBV3-2) to TRBJ2-1; possible D gene TRBD2, 6 bases. In germline, CDR1 is LGHDT, CDR2 YNNKEL (reference sequence). The CDR3 is 14 residues long. The germline V and J ends were trimmed by 4 bases and 5 bases, with 12 bases remaining between them. CDR3 residues: CASSRAEGNNEQFF. CDR3 nucleotides: TGTGCCAGCAGCCGAGCGGAGGGGAACAATGAGCAGTTCTTC.

CDR3 loop: CATSDKGRTEAFF. In DNA form, the CDR3 reads TGTGCCACCAGTGATAAAGGGAGGACTGAAGCTTTCTTT. The rearrangement links TRBV24-1 to TRBJ1-1; D remains unclear. The CDR3 length is 13 residues. Trimming stripped 3 bases from V and 5 bases from J, with 9 bases between. Germline V gene lookup returns CDR1 KGHDR and CDR2 SFDVKD.

This clone was observed a single time. This sequence joins TRBV4-1 and TRBJ1-1, with 9 bases lining up with TRBD1. V dropped 5 bases and J dropped 5; count of bases not matched to a gene: 12. The length of the CDR3 is 16 residues. Germline CDR1 MGHRA, CDR2 YSYEKL. This CDR3 reads CASSTRQGVGGTEAFF. The CDR3 DNA sequence: TGCGCCAGCAGCACCCGACAGGGGGTAGGTGGGACTGAAGCTTTCTTT.

The chain couples TRBV12-5 to TRBJ1-2; D is unclear. The CDR3 spans 12 residues. V lost 1 base, J lost 4 bases, and 4 bases lay in between. CDR1 and CDR2 (germline): LGHNT, FRNRAP. This CDR3 reads CASGLDGYGYTF. CDR3 coding DNA: TGTGCTAGTGGTTTGGACGGCTATGGCTACACCTTC. Using reference TRBV12-5 and TRBJ1-2 for the parts outside the CDR3, the full variable domain is DARVTQTPRHKVTEMGQEVTMRCQPILGHNTVFWYRQTMMQGLELLAYFRNRAPLDDSGMPKDRFSAEMPDATLATLKIQPSEPRDSAVYFCASGLDGYGYTFGSGTRLTVV.

A single count supports this clone. This chain links TRBV20-1 with TRBJ2-7, with 8 positions matching TRBD1. The J segment lost 7 bases and the V segment lost 3 bases, leaving 11 bases of the junction unmatched. Germline lookup yields CDR1 DFQATT and CDR2 SNEGSKA (reference sequence). This CDR3 has 14 residues. The CDR3 nucleotides are TGCAGTGCTAGTGGACAGGGTTCCGCTCGGGAGCAGTACTTC. This gives the protein CSASGQGSAREQYF.

This chain links TRBV5-4 with TRBJ1-5; D is possibly TRBD1 (5 bases). This CDR3 spans 15 amino acids. V lost 1 base and J 2 bases, leaving 10 bases between the germline ends. CDR1 and CDR2 (germline): SGHNT, YYREEE (reference sequence). CDR3 protein: CASSLWGGGNQPQHF. The CDR3 DNA follows: TGTGCCAGCAGCTTGTGGGGGGGAGGCAATCAGCCCCAGCATTTT.